Sequencing of this T cell receptor (beta chain) was carried out in a study of cytomegalovirus exposure and HLA in healthy donors (dated by TCRdb to about 2017). About the full investigation: An earlier analysis of approximately 550 of the donors reported 250 to 300 Gb of sequence data and some 120 million unique TCR beta sequences from about 200 million T cells. An early release that covered roughly 600 HLA-typed donors contained about 300 gigabases of sequencing data and 75 million to 100 million unique TCR sequences. Of the 300 to 450 genotyped donors, over 65% fell in the genetic ancestry cluster associated with self-reported Caucasian donors. The study aimed to test whether signatures of past pathogen exposure could be identified by cataloging public T cell receptors. The study profiled the T cell repertoires of under 700 subjects by immunosequencing and related them to cytomegalovirus serostatus. Along with the 666-subject first cohort, a separate validation cohort of over a hundred different subjects was used. The study combined high-throughput TCR immunosequencing, statistical association of individual TCRs with disease status, and machine learning to predict cytomegalovirus infection status. In a later analysis, previously published TCR beta repertoires from 600 to 850 donors were re-analyzed and high-resolution HLA genotyping was added so that TCR occurrence patterns could be studied. Rather than drawing on any new phenotypic data, the later analysis identified candidate immune exposures from TCR beta sequences and the way those sequences occurred across donors. An earlier analysis of around 540 of the donors applied high-throughput TCR beta sequencing to assess whether each TCR beta V gene segment acted as functional or pseudogenic. Donor age, sex, ethnicity and CMV serostatus were compiled alongside the repertoire data. In a later genetic analysis, genome-wide SNP genotypes for about three fifths of the 666 donors were used, and that subset was treated as a discovery cohort. Every repertoire in the discovery cohort had been generated on one and the same sequencing platform. HLA typing covered class I and class II loci at four-digit resolution. Typing coverage varied by locus: roughly 620-640 donors for A, B, C, DRB1 and DQB1; approximately 560 for DQA1; around 570 for DPA1; more than 450 for DPB1. A few DR-DQ haplotypes were treated as single units for association and clustering because of strong linkage in the cohort. On average, around 240,000 unique TCR beta nucleotide sequences were sequenced per donor among roughly 430 genotyped donors of the cohort, with around 19% of those sequences being non-productive.

In total, roughly 670 healthy bone marrow donors made up the cohort. Cohort members were all nominally healthy when sampled, although unrecorded immune exposures were likely present. The donor was CMV seropositive and belonged to the group of around 300 seropositive cohort members. Every donor gave a peripheral blood sample, and the peripheral blood mononuclear cells from that sample were used for TCR beta sequencing. The Qiagen DNeasy Blood Extraction Kit was used to extract genomic DNA from the blood cell samples. The CDR3 goes from the cysteine to the phenylalanine over 15 residues. Only the CDR3 region is kept as DNA, spanning 45 bases read in frame from base 1. The germline V gene gives CDR1 as SGHDT and CDR2 as YYEEEE. Comments on this clone: Its antigen specificity is not known. The record has no base qualities; no much larger clone is one base away.

The method behind the library was the immunoSEQ multiplex PCR assay. For the multiplex PCR, a mixture combining 60 forward primers for TCR Vbeta segments and 13 reverse primers for TCR Jbeta segments was used. Amplification of the CDR3 region of rearranged TCR beta genes was performed with a multiplex PCR assay on genomic DNA. On the Illumina HiSeq System, the amplified TCR beta libraries were sequenced as 87-base-pair reads. In the authors' own workflow: Across the 500 to 850 repertoires, a later analysis counted roughly 77 million unique TCR beta chains, around 11 million of which were shared by at least two donors. To remove PCR and sequencing errors, raw reads were error-corrected and collapsed into unique sequences using a nearest-neighbor algorithm that merged closely related sequences. Alignment of CDR3 sequences to IMGT reference sequences was used to assign V, D and J gene segments. For a sequence to be retained, a match of at least six nucleotides was required to both a V gene segment and a J gene segment. A rearrangement was called productive if the CDR3 had no stop codons and remained in frame with V and J, and every other rearrangement was called non-productive. CDR3 was defined by IMGT convention, running from the second conserved V-encoded cysteine to the conserved J-encoded phenylalanine. The earlier analysis of some 540 of the donors excluded any sequence lacking an unambiguous match to a single V gene segment. In an earlier analysis of 450 to 750 of the donors, a V segment was called functional when productive rearrangements were above 56.7%, and segregating when the standard deviation between donors exceeded 5%. A statistical classification framework was developed to diagnose cytomegalovirus status using the catalog of TCR beta chain sequences. In a later analysis, V and J genes were assigned by comparing TCR nucleotide sequences against IMGT/GENE-DB human TR gene sequences. In a later analysis, CDR3 sequences and most-parsimonious VDJ recombination scenarios were assigned using the TCRdist pipeline. In a later analysis, each TCR beta chain was defined by its CDR3 amino acid sequence together with its V-gene family, and reads without a unique V-gene family were excluded. In a later analysis, approximately 640 highly shared, low-generation-probability nucleotide sequences were removed to address suspected cross-contamination and a sequencing artifact. For each public chain, a later analysis derived a clonal expansion index from normalized ranks of inferred template counts within each repertoire. In a later analysis, generation probabilities were computed with a VDJ recombination model fitted to out-of-frame rearrangements, and the resulting probabilities were checked against IGoR. In a later analysis, hypergeometric tests were used to score TCR-TCR, TCR-HLA and TCR-CMV co-occurrence, with a repertoire-size bias correction applied to TCR pairs. To estimate false discovery rates, a later analysis permuted the HLA or CMV assignments 20 times. A later analysis grouped co-occurring TCRs with DBSCAN, adding TCRdist sequence similarity when clustering within HLA-allele-positive subsets. Repertoires with fewer than 30,000 or more than 120,000 public chains were left out of co-occurrence clustering, as were five repertoires with anomalous nucleotide sharing. The table was pulled from immuneACCESS by TCRdb, which kept in-frame rearrangements only. Such tables lose some clones; where checked, under half of the loss comes from unresolved V genes, and the rest has no known cause. The D gene and trimming were derived from the DNA, and the V and J assignments and clone size from that table. The sample profile shows 240,000 or so clones; 75% to 85% of them were found once. The biggest ten clones account for around 8% of the sample.

Findings and caveats that apply to the study as a whole: Compared with equally common non-associated chains, HLA-associated TCR beta chains in a later analysis were more clonally expanded and had lower generation probabilities. In an earlier analysis of approximately 590 of the donors, most TCR beta V segments appeared in productive rearrangements about 87% or about 30% of the time, broadly matching IMGT annotations. Compared with the approximately 670-donor mean, donors in an Asian-associated ancestry cluster had fewer N-insertions in productive TCRs, according to a later genetic analysis. Most TCR sequences were observed very rarely across donors, whereas some public TCRs were present in many individuals. Specific HLA alleles were associated with 15,000 to 20,000 TCR beta sequences at a false discovery rate of 0.05 in a later analysis. Three of the identified cytomegalovirus-associated TCR beta chains were confirmed in vitro to be specific for cytomegalovirus antigens. The sequencing pipeline was judged likely to have produced a cluster of highly shared sequence variants as a technical artifact. In the study, around 150 TCR beta chains were listed as associated with cytomegalovirus. Because counts were too low, roughly 18 rarely observed V segments, including chromosome 9 orphons, were left out of the earlier analysis of about 500 of the donors. Only TCR beta chains were sequenced in this cohort, and the absence of alpha or paired-chain data limited detectable features. When HLA alleles, especially DR and DQ, strongly co-occurred, TCR associations were difficult to assign to individual alleles. Because the 87-base-pair reads could not distinguish some IMGT-functional V segments, including TRBV6-2 and TRBV6-3, those segments were excluded. Linkage disequilibrium might explain the correlated functional status among segregating V segments, but an unknown experimental factor could not be ruled out. In a later analysis, TCR association rates were found to vary across HLA loci, with the most associated TCRs seen for DRB1 alleles and the fewest for HLA-C alleles. HLA typing was unavailable for some donors at each locus, so association tests used only the typed subset. Immune exposure information for the cohort was limited to CMV serostatus. A further reported finding was that TCR beta sequences accurately predicted the HLA-A and HLA-B alleles for most subjects in the first cohort. In a later genetic analysis, a missense DCLRE1C variant was associated with V-gene and J-gene trimming of TCR beta chains, and the association was replicated in an independent cohort. In both the original and validation cohorts, the classifier was reported to diagnose cytomegalovirus status with high specificity and sensitivity. The authors suggested that the approach could potentially be extended to other disease states and immunological phenotypes. In a later analysis, most CMV-associated TCR beta chains were found to appear HLA-restricted, with HLA associations seemingly driven largely by CMV exposure. The presence/absence analyses assumed that sequencing depth was roughly uniform across donors, and that assumption may not be true. Several of the top co-occurrence clusters appeared to be linked to parvovirus B19, influenza, CMV and Epstein-Barr virus, according to a later analysis.

The sequence came from a woman aged 55 to 70 in good health and CMV-seropositive. The rearranged chain carries TRBV5-6 and TRBJ2-5; the D segment could be TRBD2, given 6 matching bases. The J call is in doubt because the DNA end fits TRBJ2-7 better. The sequenced sample consisted of PBMCs. The CDR3: CASSVRDLISYEQYF. The nucleotide sequence reads as follows: TGTGCCAGCAGCGTCCGGGACTTGATCTCCTACGAGCAGTACTTC.